This TCR beta chain was recorded in a study of CD8+ T cells in alopecia areata. Background on the study: Administration of oral tofacitinib to treated patients was at 5 to 10 mg twice daily. The duration of tofacitinib was 6 to 18 months, with 6 months off drug afterward. Whole-study results and caveats: Scalp sequencing captures resident alphabeta T cells of normal skin too. Clonality in lesional scalp, especially alopecia totalis/universalis, exceeded that of normal scalp.

Sequencing used cDNA as its template, made by extracting RNA and reverse transcribing it. Method: immunoSEQ multiplex PCR; TCRdb's copy keeps in-frame clones and lacks some. Of 120,000 to 150,000 clones listed, roughly 48% are singletons. CDR3 length equals 13 residues. V shed 4 bases and J 8 bases; nucleotides not matched to a gene: 5. Germline V lookup: CDR1 SGHRS, CDR2 YFSETQ. A remark on this clone: The antigen is unknown. The sample holds other DNA sequences that translate to the same CDR3.

The receptor was derived from a human donor with alopecia areata. The V and J genes are TRBV5-1 and TRBJ1-2; 10 nucleotides agree with TRBD1. The sequenced sample was CD4+ T cells sorted from blood. This CDR3 reads CASSPGQGGGYTF. The CDR3 DNA is TGCGCCAGCAGCCCCGGACAGGGGGGAGGCTACACCTTC.